A single sample is the source of the 23 T cell receptor beta chains below, sequenced in a study of T-cell reconstitution after alpha-beta-depleted transplantation in children. Using unique molecular identifiers, the investigators prepared the TCRbeta library. TCRdb called the PCR reads again in MiXCR, with one record for every CDR3 protein. The repertoire has some 500,000 distinct CDR3 sequences, roughly 18% of them found once; the top ten carry approximately 3%. The input for sequencing was PBMCs from the stem cell graft donor, taken from the stem cell graft. Every receptor here comes from a human donor who donated a stem cell graft to a child with acute lymphoblastic leukemia.

This sequence joins TRBV18 and TRBJ2-1; D remains unclear. CDR1 is KGHSH, CDR2 LQKENI, per germline. The CDR3 is made up of 16 amino acids. Trimming took off 3 bases at V and 3 bases at J, with 15 bases between the two ends. The CDR3 DNA sequence: TGTGCCAGCTCACCTGGTGCAGATTCTTTCTACAATGAGCAGTTCTTC. Translating gives CASSPGADSFYNEQFF.

CDR3 in amino acids: CSAEPGLAGGPYETQYF. CDR3 DNA sequence: TGCAGTGCTGAGCCGGGACTAGCGGGAGGGCCGTATGAGACCCAGTACTTC. V and J are TRBV20-1 and TRBJ2-5; TRBD2 matches at 16 bases. After removal of 5 bases from V and 5 bases from J, the junction contained 11 bases not matched to a gene. The length of the CDR3 is 17 residues. Looked up from germline, CDR1 is DFQATT and CDR2 is SNEGSKA (reference sequence).

This clonotype has just a few counts. The chain is built from TRBV20-1 and TRBJ2-1; D is unclear. V gave up 2 bases and J gave up 0 bases, with 14 bases separating them. From germline, CDR1 is DFQATT and CDR2 SNEGSKA (reference sequence). This CDR3 has 16 amino acids. CDR3 protein: CSARMRASSSYNEQFF. For the CDR3, the DNA is TGCAGTGCTAGAATGCGCGCGAGCAGCTCCTACAATGAGCAGTTCTTC.

A few counts support this clonotype. The chain is built from TRBV2 and TRBJ2-1, with 10 bases lining up with TRBD2. Germline V gives CDR1 SNHLY, CDR2 FYNNEI. Unmatched junction bases numbered 2, after V lost 3 bases and J lost 3 bases. The CDR3 covers 15 residues. CDR3 in DNA: TGTGCCAGCAGTGAGGGACTAGCGCTCTACAATGAGCAGTTCTTC. Translation gives CASSEGLALYNEQFF.

The J gene is TRBJ2-2, the V gene TRBV5-1, with TRBD1 as a possible D gene (5 bases). CDR3 length: 13 amino acids. V gave up 2 bases and J gave up 9 bases, with 11 bases separating them. The germline CDR1 and CDR2 sequences are SGHRS and YFSETQ. This chain's CDR3 is CASSLDSPRELFF. The DNA of the CDR3 is TGCGCCAGCAGCTTAGACAGTCCGAGGGAGCTGTTTTTT.

The chain has TRBV20-1 and TRBJ1-1, with no clear D. Deletions cut 0 bases from V and 6 bases from J, with 11 bases between. CDR1 and CDR2 (germline): DFQATT, SNEGSKA (reference sequence). The CDR3 is made up of 13 amino acids. DNA for the CDR3: TGCAGTGCTAGAGAACCCCAGCGCGCTGAAGCTTTCTTT. Translation: CSAREPQRAEAFF.

This chain joins TRBV18 and TRBJ2-1; possible D gene TRBD2, 5 bases. Germline V lookup: CDR1 KGHSH, CDR2 LQKENI. V dropped 0 bases and J dropped 5 bases, with 8 bases sitting between them. This CDR3 region has 14 residues. CDR3 bases: TGTGCCAGCTCACCACCTAGCGCCCACAATGAGCAGTTCTTC. Translation: CASSPPSAHNEQFF.

The chain recombines TRBV29-1 with TRBJ2-1; 9 bases are a match to TRBD2. V shed 5 bases, J shed 7 bases, and the junction held 0 bases outside the gene matches. The CDR3 is 11 amino acids. Per the germline V gene, CDR1 is SQVTM and CDR2 is ANQGSEA. The CDR3 here is CSVSGRNEQFF. The CDR3 DNA is TGCAGCGTTAGCGGGAGGAATGAGCAGTTCTTC.

This chain connects TRBV6-1 to TRBJ2-2; possibly TRBD2 for D (6 bases). The CDR3 is made up of 13 amino acids. Trimming took off 10 bases at V and 0 bases at J, with 9 bases between the two ends. Per germline, CDR1 MNHNS and CDR2 SASEGT. Written as DNA, the CDR3 is TGTGCCACCGGGACTTCGAACACCGGGGAGCTGTTTTTT. It translates to CATGTSNTGELFF.

This clonotype was observed a few times. The chain carries TRBV20-1 and TRBJ2-7; either TRBD1 or TRBD2 may fit D (6 bases each). CDR1 and CDR2 from the germline V gene are DFQATT and SNEGSKA (reference sequence). The CDR3 sequence is 13 residues long. The germline V and J ends were trimmed by 3 bases and 5 bases, with 14 bases remaining between them. This CDR3 is CSARGTPGDEQYF. CDR3 coding DNA: TGCAGTGCTAGGGGGACTCCAGGGGACGAGCAGTACTTC.

This clonotype was seen more than once but under ten times. The rearrangement uses TRBV20-1 and TRBJ2-4; D call uncertain. The germline CDR1 and CDR2 sequences are DFQATT and SNEGSKA (reference sequence). Trimming took off 3 bases at V and 9 bases at J, with 6 bases between the two ends. The CDR3 extends over 10 amino acids. The CDR3 here is CSASERIQYF. As DNA, the CDR3 is TGCAGTGCTAGCGAGCGCATTCAGTACTTC.

The sample holds many counts of this clonotype. The genes are TRBV29-1 and TRBJ2-2; D may be TRBD2 (5 bases). Germline values: CDR1 SQVTM, CDR2 ANQGSEA. CDR3 length: 12 amino acids. Between the trimmed V and J ends, which lost 3 bases and 6 bases, there was a span of 8 bases. The CDR3: CSVDPGAGELFF. The CDR3 region has the DNA TGCAGCGTTGATCCCGGGGCCGGGGAGCTGTTTTTT.

V is TRBV25-1 and J is TRBJ1-1; the D gene is possibly TRBD1 (5 bases). This CDR3 has 15 residues. Germline values: CDR1 MGHDK, CDR2 SYGVNS. V lost 3 bases, J lost 5 bases, and 16 bases lay in between. CDR3 coding DNA: TGTGCCAGCAGTGAGGGGCCAGGGTGGAAGACTGAAGCTTTCTTT. Amino acids: CASSEGPGWKTEAFF.

This clonotype has a handful of counts. V gene TRBV5-5 combines with J gene TRBJ1-6, with D uncertain. The V end lost 0 bases, the J end lost 10 bases, and 8 bases lay between the germline ends. The CDR3 consists of 13 residues. CDR1 and CDR2 (germline): SGHKS, YYEKEE (reference sequence). The CDR3, as DNA: TGTGCCAGCAGCTTGGGGGTGGAATCACCCCTCCACTTT. This encodes CASSLGVESPLHF.

This clonotype was observed a few times. The chain has TRBV10-2 and TRBJ2-7; possible D gene TRBD2, 5 bases. Germline V lookup: CDR1 WSHSY, CDR2 SAAADI. The length of the CDR3 is 16 residues. V was pared by 2 bases and J by 3 bases, with 17 bases between. The CDR3 sequence is CASSEPSLRSGYEQYF. In DNA form, the CDR3 reads TGCGCCAGCAGTGAGCCCAGCCTGAGGAGCGGCTACGAGCAGTACTTC.

The CDR3 reads CASIPDTAEAFF. The CDR3 nucleotides are TGTGCCAGCATCCCAGACACGGCTGAAGCTTTCTTT. The rearrangement joins TRBV2 to TRBJ1-1, with D uncertain. Trimming removed 7 bases from V and 6 bases from J, with 12 bases in between. Germline V gene sequence: CDR1 SNHLY, CDR2 FYNNEI. The CDR3 contains 12 residues.

The chain is built from TRBV7-3 and TRBJ1-1, with 9 bases matching TRBD1. V lost 3 bases and J lost 1; bases outside the gene matches: 9. The CDR3 length is 17 residues. Germline lookup yields CDR1 SGHTA and CDR2 FQGTGA. CDR3 in DNA: TGTGCCAGCAGCTTCGGACAGGGGAGGCGATCGAACACTGAAGCTTTCTTT. The encoded protein is CASSFGQGRRSNTEAFF. Combining the CDR3 with reference TRBV7-3 and TRBJ1-1 gives the whole variable domain GAGVSQTPSNKVTEKGKYVELRCDPISGHTALYWYRQSLGQGPEFLIYFQGTGAADDSGLPNDRFFAVRPEGSVSTLKIQRTERGDSAVYLCASSFGQGRRSNTEAFFGQGTRLTVV.

The genes are TRBV7-9 and TRBJ2-1; 8 nucleotides line up with TRBD2. The CDR3 is made up of 16 amino acids. Germline V gives CDR1 SEHNR, CDR2 FQNEAQ (reference sequence). V lost 4 bases to trimming and J lost 2 bases; unmatched junction nucleotides: 7. The CDR3 sequence: CASSSIAGSTYNEQFF. The CDR3 DNA reads TGTGCCAGCAGCTCAATAGCGGGATCCACCTACAATGAGCAGTTCTTC.

The chain employs TRBV5-5 and TRBJ2-5; D gene ambiguous. Germline V gene sequence: CDR1 SGHKS, CDR2 YYEKEE (reference sequence). This CDR3 is built from 13 residues. The germline V and J ends were trimmed by 4 bases and 7 bases, with 14 bases remaining between them. CDR3 sequence reads: CASSLDGTRTQYF. Written as DNA, the CDR3 is TGTGCCAGCAGCCTGGATGGCACCAGGACCCAGTACTTC.

The chain couples TRBV18 to TRBJ2-1, with TRBD2 matching over 9 bases. Trimming took 8 bases from V and 9 from J; bases not matched to a gene: 17. CDR3 length: 16 amino acids. Germline V gene data show CDR1 as KGHSH and CDR2 as LQKENI. The CDR3 here is CASSFSSGILMGEQFF. CDR3 DNA sequence: TGTGCCAGCAGTTTCTCTAGCGGGATATTGATGGGTGAGCAGTTCTTC.

This clonotype was detected a few times. This chain uses TRBV9 with TRBJ2-7, with 10 bases fitting TRBD2. After removal of 4 bases from V and 7 bases from J, the junction contained 8 bases not matched to a gene. Germline lookup yields CDR1 SGDLS and CDR2 YYNGEE. The CDR3 is made up of 14 amino acids. CDR3 sequence: CASSTAGGPREQYF. The CDR3 DNA reads as TGTGCCAGCAGCACAGCGGGAGGGCCAAGGGAGCAGTACTTC.

The chain recombines TRBV14 with TRBJ1-1; D not certain. V was shortened by 1 base and J by 0 bases, with 12 bases between the two germline ends. The CDR3 has 16 residues. Germline V lookup: CDR1 SGHDN, CDR2 FVKESK. The CDR3 here is CASSQAQPLMNTEAFF. The DNA for the CDR3 is TGTGCCAGCAGCCAAGCCCAACCTTTAATGAACACTGAAGCTTTCTTT. Looking up the rest from reference TRBV14 and TRBJ1-1 gives the full variable domain: EAGVTQFPSHSVIEKGQTVTLRCDPISGHDNLYWYRRVMGKEIKFLLHFVKESKQDESGMPNNRFLAERTGGTYSTLKVQPAELEDSGVYFCASSQAQPLMNTEAFFGQGTRLTVV.

This clonotype was observed a few times. The rearrangement uses TRBV2 and TRBJ2-1, with 10 bases that match TRBD2. Unmatched junction bases numbered 15, after V lost 6 bases and J lost 4 bases. CDR1 and CDR2 (germline): SNHLY, FYNNEI. The CDR3 totals 18 residues. The CDR3 spells CASRSRGAGGFAYNEQFF. In DNA, the CDR3 is TGTGCCAGCAGGTCCCGCGGAGCGGGAGGGTTCGCATACAATGAGCAGTTCTTC.